Each of the 27 T cell receptor beta chains below was sequenced from the same sample in a study of spatial heterogeneity in lung cancer. Study-wide points: Mutation counts in tumors were tracked by counts of expanded intratumoral alpha and beta TCRs.

These TCRs are of unknown antigen specificity. TCRdb itself ran the 5' RACE reads through MiXCR, one entry per CDR3 protein. The sample records around 2,500 distinct CDR3 sequences, 5.5% to 7.5% being singletons. Sample time point: sample taken at primary tumor resection. The sample in question was lung tumor tissue, obtained at surgery. These receptors originate from a male donor with early-stage non-small cell lung cancer.

This clonotype is labeled as medium-sized. Here the CDR3 reads CASSGARAGGETQYF. The DNA of the CDR3 is TGTGCCAGCAGTGGCGCAAGGGCGGGTGGCGAGACCCAGTACTTC. The rearrangement uses TRBV6-1 and TRBJ2-5; perhaps TRBD2 as D (5 bases). Trimming removed 4 bases from V and 5 bases from J, with 17 bases in between. Germline CDR1 and CDR2: MNHNS and SASEGT. This CDR3 has 15 residues.

CDR3 nucleotide sequence: TGTGCCAGCAGCGGGGGGGCGCAAGAGACCCAGTACTTC. Its translation is CASSGGAQETQYF. The V gene is TRBV7-2, the J gene TRBJ2-5, with a possible D match to TRBD2 (7 bases). Germline V lookup: CDR1 SGHTA, CDR2 FQGNSA. The CDR3 is 13 amino acids. Trimming cost V 5 bases and J 2 bases, with 9 bases left between them.

Ten or more counts support this clonotype. The V call is TRBV29-1, the J call TRBJ2-1; 10 positions agree with TRBD2. Trimming took 2 bases from V and 6 from J; bases not matched to a gene: 7. The germline V gene encodes CDR1 SQVTM and CDR2 ANQGSEA. The CDR3 contains 15 residues. Here the CDR3 reads CSVEMGLAGVNEQFF. DNA of the CDR3: TGCAGCGTTGAAATGGGGCTAGCGGGAGTCAATGAGCAGTTCTTC.

This clonotype is medium-sized. This chain joins TRBV6-1 and TRBJ1-1; TRBD1 agrees at 8 bases. The CDR3 extends over 15 amino acids. Unmatched junction bases numbered 15, after V lost 7 bases and J lost 8 bases. Germline V gene lookup returns CDR1 MNHNS and CDR2 SASEGT. The CDR3, as DNA: TGTGCCAGCACTGACGAACAGGGGGGCTCGTTCGAAGCTTTCTTT. Amino acid sequence: CASTDEQGGSFEAFF.

By sample fraction, this clonotype is medium-sized. The V gene is TRBV5-1, the J gene TRBJ2-1, with TRBD2 matching over 8 bases. Trimming removed 3 bases from V and 2 bases from J; junction bases left unmatched: 19. The germline V gene has CDR1 SGHRS and CDR2 YFSETQ. The CDR3 loop spans 20 amino acids. CDR3 sequence: CASSSPPGAASGSTYNEQFF. The CDR3, as DNA: TGCGCCAGCAGCTCGCCTCCGGGGGCGGCTAGCGGGTCAACCTACAATGAGCAGTTCTTC.

This clonotype is medium-sized. V and J are TRBV5-1 and TRBJ1-5; D is possibly TRBD1 (5 bases). The ends were cut back, 0 bases at V and 0 bases at J, with 7 bases in the middle. The germline V gene has CDR1 SGHRS and CDR2 YFSETQ. The CDR3 extends over 15 amino acids. The CDR3, as DNA: TGCGCCAGCAGCTTGGTCGGGGGTAGCAATCAGCCCCAGCATTTT. Encoded protein: CASSLVGGSNQPQHF.

Sample share makes this clonotype medium-sized (0.01 to 0.1%). V and J are TRBV20-1 and TRBJ2-1; TRBD2 is a possible D gene (5 bases). The V end was cut by 0 bases, the J end by 6 bases, with 12 bases between. The length of the CDR3 is 14 residues. CDR1 and CDR2 (germline): DFQATT, SNEGSKA (reference sequence). The CDR3 sequence: CSARDFGESNEQFF. CDR3 bases: TGCAGTGCTAGAGATTTCGGGGAAAGCAATGAGCAGTTCTTC.

The CDR3 is CASSERFSGANVLTF. The CDR3 coding sequence is TGCGCCAGCAGTGAGAGGTTCTCTGGGGCCAACGTCCTGACTTTC. V is TRBV10-2 and J is TRBJ2-6; D not certain. The length of the CDR3 is 15 residues. Germline V gene data show CDR1 as WSHSY and CDR2 as SAAADI. V was shortened by 2 bases and J by 0 bases, with 5 bases between the two germline ends.

In its sample, this clonotype ranks as medium-sized. The V call is TRBV4-1, the J call TRBJ2-1, with 7 bases that match TRBD2. CDR3 length: 15 residues. J lost 2 bases, V lost 1 base, and 2 bases had no gene match. CDR1 MGHRA and CDR2 YSYEKL come from the germline V gene. DNA for the CDR3: TGCGCCAGCAGCCAAGGGGAGGGTACCTACAATGAGCAGTTCTTC. Its translation: CASSQGEGTYNEQFF.

This clonotype was seen repeatedly, ten times or more. The chain joins TRBV15 to TRBJ2-5, with D unclear. CDR1 is LNHNV, CDR2 YYDKDF, per germline (reference sequence). This CDR3 has 17 amino acids. Trimming pared 1 base from V and 0 bases from J, leaving 15 bases between. CDR3: CATSRGLERPYQETQYF. CDR3 DNA sequence: TGTGCCACCAGCAGAGGTTTGGAAAGACCGTACCAAGAGACCCAGTACTTC.

The chain links TRBV7-2 to TRBJ2-7, with D tentatively TRBD2 (5 bases). The CDR3 covers 14 residues. V dropped 5 bases and J dropped 4 bases, with 15 bases sitting between them. In germline, CDR1 is SGHTA, CDR2 FQGNSA. This CDR3 is CASSHDGGKYEQYF. Here the CDR3 DNA reads TGTGCCAGCAGCCACGATGGAGGAAAGTACGAGCAGTACTTC.

Judged by abundance, this clonotype is medium-sized. The chain employs TRBV12-3 or TRBV12-4 and TRBJ2-3; D is possibly TRBD1 or TRBD2 (6 bases each). V was cut by 5 bases and J by 6 bases, with 12 bases left in between. CDR3 length: 13 residues. The CDR3 is CASSRGGPDTQYF. CDR3 sequence (DNA): TGTGCCAGCAGTCGAGGGGGGCCCGATACGCAGTATTTT.

This clonotype occurred many times. This chain joins TRBV6-1 and TRBJ2-4; D is ambiguous. In germline, CDR1 is MNHNS, CDR2 SASEGT. The CDR3 runs 11 residues. Trimming removed 6 bases from V and 8 bases from J, with 8 bases in between. The CDR3 nucleotides are TGTGCCAGCAGCAGTAGGGACATTCAGTACTTC. Its protein product is CASSSRDIQYF.

This clonotype is judged medium-sized. V usage is TRBV3-1 and J usage is TRBJ1-3, with no clear D. The CDR3 has 14 residues. The germline CDR1 and CDR2 sequences are LGHDT and YNNKEL (reference sequence). V was shortened by 4 bases and J by 4 bases, with 11 bases between the two germline ends. The CDR3 bases are TGTGCCAGCAGCCCCTCTGGGTCAGGAAACACCATATATTTT. This translates into CASSPSGSGNTIYF.

The rearrangement joins TRBV10-3 to TRBJ1-1; D perhaps matches TRBD1 (6 bases). The CDR3 runs 15 residues. V lost 1 base, J lost 3 bases, and 12 bases lay in between. CDR1 ENHRY and CDR2 SYGVKD come from the germline V gene. CDR3 bases: TGTGCCATCAGTGAGTGGCAGGGGTTGGACACTGAAGCTTTCTTT. Amino acid sequence: CAISEWQGLDTEAFF.

This clonotype is deemed medium-sized. This chain links TRBV29-1 with TRBJ2-3, with 10 bases identical to TRBD2. Germline lookup yields CDR1 SQVTM and CDR2 ANQGSEA. The CDR3 consists of 15 residues. V lost 7 bases, J lost 6 bases, and 13 bases stayed unmatched. The CDR3 DNA is TGCAGCGCCCTTAGACTAGCGGGTAACTCCGATACGCAGTATTTT. Protein sequence: CSALRLAGNSDTQYF.

By sample fraction, this clonotype is medium-sized. The J gene is TRBJ1-5, the V gene TRBV28; TRBD1 matches 7 bases. The CDR3 runs 15 residues. The V segment lost 2 bases and the J segment 4 bases; nucleotides outside the gene matches: 5. CDR1 and CDR2 from the germline V gene are MDHEN and SYDVKM. The CDR3 bases are TGTGCCAGCAGTTTAAGCAGGGGGAGTAATCAGCCCCAGCATTTT. Encoded protein: CASSLSRGSNQPQHF.

In this sample, this clonotype is medium-sized. The genes are TRBV11-3 and TRBJ2-1; 12 bases match TRBD2. Trimming took 4 bases from V and 4 from J; bases not matched to a gene: 14. Germline V gives CDR1 SGHNT, CDR2 YENEEA. The CDR3 is made up of 19 amino acids. The CDR3 region is CASSSSGLAGGPPYNEQFF. As DNA, the CDR3 is TGTGCCAGCAGCTCCTCGGGGCTAGCGGGAGGGCCCCCTTACAATGAGCAGTTCTTC.

The table lists this clonotype with many counts. The chain links TRBV11-1 to TRBJ2-3; tentatively, D is TRBD1 (5 bases). The CDR3 runs 17 residues. Deletions cut 3 bases from V and 5 bases from J, with 21 bases between. Germline lookup yields CDR1 SGHAT and CDR2 FQDESV (reference sequence). The CDR3 is CASSFGSGGPGKDTQYF. Here the CDR3 DNA reads TGTGCCAGCAGCTTTGGGTCAGGCGGACCAGGGAAAGATACGCAGTATTTT.

This clonotype is large. This chain connects TRBV27 to TRBJ1-3, with a tentative D call TRBD1 (5 bases). The CDR3 is 14 amino acids. Trimming took off 3 bases at V and 8 bases at J, with 14 bases between the two ends. CDR1 and CDR2 (germline): MNHEY, SMNVEV (reference sequence). The CDR3 spells CASSFAGKVDTIYF. The CDR3 nucleotides are TGTGCCAGCAGTTTTGCAGGGAAGGTTGACACCATATATTTT.

This clonotype qualifies as medium-sized (0.01 to 0.1%). V gene TRBV6-1 combines with J gene TRBJ2-7, with 9 bases fitting TRBD1. V lost 6 bases and J lost 0; bases outside the gene matches: 6. Germline-derived CDR1 and CDR2 are MNHNS and SASEGT. The CDR3 is 15 amino acids. CDR3: CASRDRGLSSYEQYF. The CDR3 region has the DNA TGTGCCAGCAGGGACAGGGGCCTCAGCTCCTACGAGCAGTACTTC.

This clonotype is medium-sized in the sample. J is TRBJ2-4 and V is TRBV24-1; 8 bases are shared with TRBD1. Per the germline V gene, CDR1 is KGHDR and CDR2 is SFDVKD. J was trimmed by 5 bases and V by 3 bases; bases with no gene match: 5. The CDR3 sequence is 15 residues long. The CDR3 sequence: CATSDPDRDENIQYF. The CDR3 DNA follows: TGTGCCACCAGTGATCCGGACAGGGATGAAAACATTCAGTACTTC.

This clonotype is medium-sized within its sample. The DNA for the CDR3 is TGTGCCAGCAGCAAAGTAAGGGCAGGAGATAATCAGCCCCAGCATTTT. This codes for CASSKVRAGDNQPQHF. V is TRBV21-1 and J is TRBJ1-5. TRBV21-1 is annotated as a pseudogene. The CDR3 is made up of 16 amino acids.

In this sample, this clonotype is medium-sized. The chain employs TRBV3-1 and TRBJ1-2; TRBD1 might be the D (6 bases). Looked up from germline, CDR1 is LGHDT and CDR2 is YNNKEL (reference sequence). V lost 1 base and J lost 0, with 15 bases in between. The CDR3 sequence is 17 residues long. The CDR3 DNA is TGTGCCAGCAGCCAAGGGTTAGGGGGAAATTCTAACTATGGCTACACCTTC. Its protein product is CASSQGLGGNSNYGYTF. Supplemented by reference TRBV3-1 and TRBJ1-2, the full variable domain reads DTAVSQTPKYLVTQMGNDKSIKCEQNLGHDTMYWYKQDSKKFLKIMFSYNNKELIINETVPNRFSPKSPDKAHLNLHINSLELGDSAVYFCASSQGLGGNSNYGYTFGSGTRLTVV.

By share, this clonotype counts as medium-sized (0.01 to 0.1%). The chain couples TRBV19 to TRBJ1-2, with D perhaps TRBD1 (6 bases). The germline V gene encodes CDR1 LNHDA and CDR2 SQIVND (reference sequence). The germline V and J ends were trimmed by 5 bases and 8 bases, with 21 bases remaining between them. This CDR3 is 15 amino acids long. The CDR3 spells CASSPPVAGASGYTF. The DNA of the CDR3 is TGTGCCAGTAGTCCCCCCGTTGCGGGGGCATCGGGCTACACCTTC.

This clonotype is classed as medium-sized. J is TRBJ2-7 and V is TRBV20-1; 7 bases match TRBD1. The V segment lost 5 bases and the J segment 2 bases; nucleotides outside the gene matches: 9. Germline V gives CDR1 DFQATT, CDR2 SNEGSKA (reference sequence). CDR3 length: 14 amino acids. The CDR3 sequence is CSAVRTGFPYEQYF. The CDR3 nucleotides read TGCAGTGCTGTAAGGACAGGCTTCCCCTACGAGCAGTACTTC.

This clonotype is classed as medium-sized. V usage is TRBV7-2 and J usage is TRBJ1-1; D is uncertain. From germline, CDR1 is SGHTA and CDR2 FQGNSA. There are 11 residues in the CDR3. V dropped 3 bases and J dropped 3 bases, with 2 bases sitting between them. In nucleotides, the CDR3 is TGTGCCAGCAGCTTGGACACTGAAGCTTTCTTT. It encodes CASSLDTEAFF. The complete variable domain, with remaining parts taken from reference TRBV7-2 and TRBJ1-1, reads GAGVSQSPSNKVTEKGKDVELRCDPISGHTALYWYRQSLGQGLEFLIYFQGNSAPDKSGLPSDRFSAERTGGSVSTLTIQRTQQEDSAVYLCASSLDTEAFFGQGTRLTVV.